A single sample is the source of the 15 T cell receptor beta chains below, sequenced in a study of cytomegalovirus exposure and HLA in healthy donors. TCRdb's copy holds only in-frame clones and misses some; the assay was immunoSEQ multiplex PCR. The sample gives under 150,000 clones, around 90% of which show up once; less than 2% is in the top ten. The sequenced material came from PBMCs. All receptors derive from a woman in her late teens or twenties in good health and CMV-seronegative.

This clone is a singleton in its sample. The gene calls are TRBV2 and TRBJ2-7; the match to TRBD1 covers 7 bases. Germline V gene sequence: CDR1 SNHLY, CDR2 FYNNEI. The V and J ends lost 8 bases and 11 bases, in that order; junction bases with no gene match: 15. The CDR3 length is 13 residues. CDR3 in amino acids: CASSRAGGRIKYF. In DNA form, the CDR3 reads TGTGCCAGCTCTCGGGCAGGGGGTAGGATTAAGTACTTC.

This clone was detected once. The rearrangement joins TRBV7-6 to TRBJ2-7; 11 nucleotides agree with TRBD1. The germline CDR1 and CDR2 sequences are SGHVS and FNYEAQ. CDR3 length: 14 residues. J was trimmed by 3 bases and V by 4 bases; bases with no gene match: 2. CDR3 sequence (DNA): TGTGCCAGCAGCTCTGGGACAGGGGGCTACGAGCAGTACTTC. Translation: CASSSGTGGYEQYF. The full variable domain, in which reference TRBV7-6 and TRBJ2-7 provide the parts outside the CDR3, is GAGVSQSPRYKVTKRGQDVALRCDPISGHVSLYWYRQALGQGPEFLTYFNYEAQQDKSGLPNDRFSAERPEGSISTLTIQRTEQRDSAMYRCASSSGTGGYEQYFGPGTRLTVT.

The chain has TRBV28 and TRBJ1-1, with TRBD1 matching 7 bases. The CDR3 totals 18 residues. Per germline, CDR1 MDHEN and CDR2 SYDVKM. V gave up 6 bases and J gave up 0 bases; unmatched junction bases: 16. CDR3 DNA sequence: TGTGCCAGCAGACCCCTAAGGGGGCGAGGAACGATGAACACTGAAGCTTTCTTT. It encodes CASRPLRGRGTMNTEAFF.

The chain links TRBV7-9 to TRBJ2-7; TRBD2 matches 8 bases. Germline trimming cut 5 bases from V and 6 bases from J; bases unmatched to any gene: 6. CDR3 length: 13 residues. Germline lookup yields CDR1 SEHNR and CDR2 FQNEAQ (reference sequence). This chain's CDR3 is CASSPGTSGEQYF. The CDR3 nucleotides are TGTGCCAGCAGCCCAGGAACTAGCGGCGAGCAGTACTTC.

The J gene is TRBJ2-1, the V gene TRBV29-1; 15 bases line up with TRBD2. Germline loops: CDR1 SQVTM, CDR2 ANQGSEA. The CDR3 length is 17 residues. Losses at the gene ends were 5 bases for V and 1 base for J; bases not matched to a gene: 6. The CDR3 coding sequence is TGCAGCGTTACCGGACTAGCGGGGGGGTTTTCCTACAATGAGCAGTTCTTC. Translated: CSVTGLAGGFSYNEQFF.

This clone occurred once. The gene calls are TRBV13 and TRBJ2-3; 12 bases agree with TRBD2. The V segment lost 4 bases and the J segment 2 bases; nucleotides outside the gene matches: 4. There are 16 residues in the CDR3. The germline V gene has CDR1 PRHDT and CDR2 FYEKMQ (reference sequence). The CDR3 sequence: CASSSPSGGDTDTQYF. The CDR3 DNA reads TGTGCCAGCAGCTCCCCTAGCGGGGGGGACACAGATACGCAGTATTTT.

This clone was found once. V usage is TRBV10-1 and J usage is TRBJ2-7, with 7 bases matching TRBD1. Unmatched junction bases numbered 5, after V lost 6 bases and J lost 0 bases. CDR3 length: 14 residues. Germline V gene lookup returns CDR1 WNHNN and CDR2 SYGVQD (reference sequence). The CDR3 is CASRTGHNSYEQYF. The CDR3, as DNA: TGCGCCAGCAGGACAGGGCACAACTCCTACGAGCAGTACTTC.

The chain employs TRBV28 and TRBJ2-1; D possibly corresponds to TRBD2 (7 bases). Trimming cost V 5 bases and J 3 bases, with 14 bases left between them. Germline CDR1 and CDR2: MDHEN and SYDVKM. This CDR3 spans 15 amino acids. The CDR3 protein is CASSTKGGGYNEQFF. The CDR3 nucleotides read TGTGCCAGCAGTACCAAGGGGGGGGGCTACAATGAGCAGTTCTTC.

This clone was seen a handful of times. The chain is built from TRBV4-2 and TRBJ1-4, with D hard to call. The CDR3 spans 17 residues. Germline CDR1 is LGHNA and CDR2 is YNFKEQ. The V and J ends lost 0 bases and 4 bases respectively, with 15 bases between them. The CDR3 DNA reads TGTGCCAGCAGCCAAGAATTGGAGGGTAGTATTAATGAAAAACTGTTTTTT. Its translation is CASSQELEGSINEKLFF.

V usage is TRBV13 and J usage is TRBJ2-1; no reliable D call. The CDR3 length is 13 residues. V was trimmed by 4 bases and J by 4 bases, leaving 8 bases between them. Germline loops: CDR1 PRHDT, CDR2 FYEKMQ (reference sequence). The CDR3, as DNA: TGTGCCAGCAGCTCCCAGGATTACAATGAGCAGTTCTTC. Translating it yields CASSSQDYNEQFF.

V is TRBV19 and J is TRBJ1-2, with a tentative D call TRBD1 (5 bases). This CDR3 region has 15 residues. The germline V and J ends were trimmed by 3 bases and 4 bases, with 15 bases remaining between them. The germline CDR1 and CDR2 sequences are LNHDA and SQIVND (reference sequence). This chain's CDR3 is CASSITPATGYGYTF. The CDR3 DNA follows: TGTGCCAGTAGTATCACGCCCGCCACAGGCTATGGCTACACCTTC.

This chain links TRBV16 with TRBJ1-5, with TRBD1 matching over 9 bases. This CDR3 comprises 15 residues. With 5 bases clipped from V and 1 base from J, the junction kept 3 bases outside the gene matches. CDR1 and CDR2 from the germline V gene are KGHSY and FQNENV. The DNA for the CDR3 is TGTGCCAGCAGCACCGGGACAGGGAGCAATCAGCCCCAGCATTTT. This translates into CASSTGTGSNQPQHF.

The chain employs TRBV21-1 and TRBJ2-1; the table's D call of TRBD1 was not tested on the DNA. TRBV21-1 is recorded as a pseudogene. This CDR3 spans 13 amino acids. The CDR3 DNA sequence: TGTGCCAGCTCCGACAACCCCTACAATGAGCAGTTCTTC. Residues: CASSDNPYNEQFF.

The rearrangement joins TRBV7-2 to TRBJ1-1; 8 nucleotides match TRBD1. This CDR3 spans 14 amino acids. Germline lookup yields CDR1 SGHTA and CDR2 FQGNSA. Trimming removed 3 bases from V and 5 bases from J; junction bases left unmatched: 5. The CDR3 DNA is TGTGCCAGCAGCTTTACAGGGGGAAGGACTGAAGCTTTCTTT. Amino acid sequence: CASSFTGGRTEAFF. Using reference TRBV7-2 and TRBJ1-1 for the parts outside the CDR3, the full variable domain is GAGVSQSPSNKVTEKGKDVELRCDPISGHTALYWYRQSLGQGLEFLIYFQGNSAPDKSGLPSDRFSAERTGGSVSTLTIQRTQQEDSAVYLCASSFTGGRTEAFFGQGTRLTVV.

The CDR3: CASRGGRISPYEQYF. The DNA for the CDR3 is TGTGCCAGCAGGGGAGGGAGAATCTCGCCCTACGAGCAGTACTTC. This rearrangement joins TRBV7-2 to TRBJ2-7; 7 nucleotides align to TRBD2. The CDR3 length is 15 residues. V was pared by 6 bases and J by 2 bases, with 10 bases of the junction left unmatched. Germline CDR1 is SGHTA and CDR2 is FQGNSA.